What follows describes a single T cell receptor (beta chain). The antigen is unknown. This record comes from a study of PD-1 blockade in classical Hodgkin lymphoma. Study summary: Nivolumab dosing for patients was 3 mg/kg, administered intravenously every 2 weeks.

Each patient's relapse followed autologous stem cell transplantation, and brentuximab vedotin exposure varied. Best responses included complete response and partial response; otherwise, the best response was progressive disease. Study observations and caveats: For complete responders, baseline diversity was comparable to that of newly diagnosed patients.

The protocol was immunoSEQ multiplex PCR, while the TCRdb copy is restricted to in-frame clones and leaves out a portion. The table records about 100,000 clones, 65% to 85% of them present only once. This sequence was found in a human donor with classical Hodgkin lymphoma. The sequenced sample was peripheral blood mononuclear cells (PBMCs), obtained at baseline.

Here the CDR3 DNA reads TGTGCCAGCAGCTTAGAGAGCACAGCCTACGAGCAGTACTTC. Residues: CASSLESTAYEQYF. The V call is TRBV11-2, the J call TRBJ2-7; no clear D gene. The V gene's germline CDR1 is SGHAT and CDR2 FQNNGV. The CDR3 covers 14 residues. With 0 bases removed from V and 2 bases from J, the gap between germline ends came to 8 bases. Together with reference TRBV11-2 and TRBJ2-7, the CDR3 gives the full variable domain: EAGVAQSPRYKIIEKRQSVAFWCNPISGHATLYWYQQILGQGPKLLIQFQNNGVVDDSQLPKDRFSAERLKGVDSTLKIQPAKLEDSAVYLCASSLESTAYEQYFGPGTRLTVT.